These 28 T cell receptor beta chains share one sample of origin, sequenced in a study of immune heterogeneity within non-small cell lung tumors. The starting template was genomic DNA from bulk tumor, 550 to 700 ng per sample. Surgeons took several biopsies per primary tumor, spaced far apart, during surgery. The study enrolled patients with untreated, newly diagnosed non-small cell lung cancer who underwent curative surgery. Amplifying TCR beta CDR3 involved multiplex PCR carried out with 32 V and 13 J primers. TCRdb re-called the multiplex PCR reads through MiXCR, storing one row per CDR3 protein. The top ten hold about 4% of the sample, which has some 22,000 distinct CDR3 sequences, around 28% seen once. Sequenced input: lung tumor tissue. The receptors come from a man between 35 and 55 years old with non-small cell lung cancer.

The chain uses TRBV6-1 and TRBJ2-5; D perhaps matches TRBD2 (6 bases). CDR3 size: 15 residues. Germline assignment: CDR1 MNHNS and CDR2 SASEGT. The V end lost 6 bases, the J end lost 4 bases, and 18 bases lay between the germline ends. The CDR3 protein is CASRSRDSPGETQYF. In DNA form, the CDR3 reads TGTGCCAGCAGATCCCGGGACTCCCCTGGAGAGACCCAGTACTTC.

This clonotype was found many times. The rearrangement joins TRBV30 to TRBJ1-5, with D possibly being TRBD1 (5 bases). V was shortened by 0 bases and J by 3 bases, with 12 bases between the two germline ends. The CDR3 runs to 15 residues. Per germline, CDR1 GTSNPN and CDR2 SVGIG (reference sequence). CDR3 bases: TGTGCCTGGAGTGTTCGGGGGACTTCCAATCAGCCCCAGCATTTT. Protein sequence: CAWSVRGTSNQPQHF.

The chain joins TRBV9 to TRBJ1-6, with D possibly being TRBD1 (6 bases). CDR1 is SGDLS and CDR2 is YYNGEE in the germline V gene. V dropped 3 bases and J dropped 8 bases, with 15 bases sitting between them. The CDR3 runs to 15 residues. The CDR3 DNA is TGTGCCAGCAGCGGCCGGGACACCAATGATTCACCCCTCCACTTT. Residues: CASSGRDTNDSPLHF. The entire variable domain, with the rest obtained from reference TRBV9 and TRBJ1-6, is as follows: DSGVTQTPKHLITATGQRVTLRCSPRSGDLSVYWYQQSLDQGLQFLIQYYNGEERAKGNILERFSAQQFPDLHSELNLSSLELGDSALYFCASSGRDTNDSPLHFGNGTRLTVT.

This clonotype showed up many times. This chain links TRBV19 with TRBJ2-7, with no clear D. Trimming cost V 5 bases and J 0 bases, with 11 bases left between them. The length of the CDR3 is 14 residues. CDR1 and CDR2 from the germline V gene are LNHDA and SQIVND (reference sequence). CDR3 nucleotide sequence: TGTGCCAGTAGTTCAAGCAGGAGCTCCTACGAGCAGTACTTC. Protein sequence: CASSSSRSSYEQYF. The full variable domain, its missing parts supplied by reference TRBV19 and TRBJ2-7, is DGGITQSPKYLFRKEGQNVTLSCEQNLNHDAMYWYRQDPGQGLRLIYYSQIVNDFQKGDIAEGYSVSREKKESFPLTVTSAQKNPTAFYLCASSSSRSSYEQYFGPGTRLTVT.

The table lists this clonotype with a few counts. CDR3 in DNA: TGTGCCAGCAGCGTAGAACCCCAGGGGACAGGGAACGGCTACACCTTC. Amino acid sequence: CASSVEPQGTGNGYTF. The rearrangement joins TRBV9 to TRBJ1-2, with 9 positions matching TRBD1. The germline CDR1 and CDR2 sequences are SGDLS and YYNGEE. The CDR3 loop spans 16 amino acids. V gave up 0 bases and J gave up 8 bases; unmatched junction bases: 11. The full variable domain, in which reference TRBV9 and TRBJ1-2 provide the parts outside the CDR3, is DSGVTQTPKHLITATGQRVTLRCSPRSGDLSVYWYQQSLDQGLQFLIQYYNGEERAKGNILERFSAQQFPDLHSELNLSSLELGDSALYFCASSVEPQGTGNGYTFGSGTRLTVV.

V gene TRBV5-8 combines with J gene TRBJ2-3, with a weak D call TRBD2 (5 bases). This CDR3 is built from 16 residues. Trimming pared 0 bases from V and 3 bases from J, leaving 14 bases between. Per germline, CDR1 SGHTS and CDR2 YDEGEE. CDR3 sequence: CASSLALGVSTDTQYF. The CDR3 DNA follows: TGTGCCAGCAGCTTGGCTTTGGGAGTGAGTACAGATACGCAGTATTTT.

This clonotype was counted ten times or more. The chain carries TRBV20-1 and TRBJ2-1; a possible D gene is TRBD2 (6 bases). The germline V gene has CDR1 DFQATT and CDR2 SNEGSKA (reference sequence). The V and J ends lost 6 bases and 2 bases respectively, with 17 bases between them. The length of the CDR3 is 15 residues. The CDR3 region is CSARALATTYNEQFF. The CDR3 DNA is TGCAGTGCCCGAGCGCTAGCGACAACCTACAATGAGCAGTTCTTC.

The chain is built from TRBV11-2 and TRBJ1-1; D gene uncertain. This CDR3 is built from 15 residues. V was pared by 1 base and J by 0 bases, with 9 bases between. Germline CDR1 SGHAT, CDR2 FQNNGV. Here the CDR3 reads CASSLGGSMNTEAFF. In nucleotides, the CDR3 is TGTGCCAGCAGCTTAGGCGGATCCATGAACACTGAAGCTTTCTTT.

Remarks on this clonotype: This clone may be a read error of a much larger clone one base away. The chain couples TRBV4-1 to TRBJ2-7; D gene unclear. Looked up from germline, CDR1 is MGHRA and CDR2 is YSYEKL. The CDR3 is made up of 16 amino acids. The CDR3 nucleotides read TGCGTCAGCAGCCAAGATCGCAACAGATACTCCTACGAGCAGTACTTC. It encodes CVSSQDRNRYSYEQYF.

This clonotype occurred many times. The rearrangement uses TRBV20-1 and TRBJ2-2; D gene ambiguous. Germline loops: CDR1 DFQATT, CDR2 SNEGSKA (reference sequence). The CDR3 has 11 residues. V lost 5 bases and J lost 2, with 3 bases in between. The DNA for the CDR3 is TGCAGTGCTGACAACACCGGGGAGCTGTTTTTT. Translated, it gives CSADNTGELFF.

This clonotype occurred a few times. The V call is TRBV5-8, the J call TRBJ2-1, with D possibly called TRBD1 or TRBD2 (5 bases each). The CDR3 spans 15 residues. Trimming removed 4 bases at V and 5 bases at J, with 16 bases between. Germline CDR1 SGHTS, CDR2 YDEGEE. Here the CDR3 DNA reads TGTGCCAGCAGCCTTGGGACGGGACCTAACAATGAGCAGTTCTTC. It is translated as CASSLGTGPNNEQFF.

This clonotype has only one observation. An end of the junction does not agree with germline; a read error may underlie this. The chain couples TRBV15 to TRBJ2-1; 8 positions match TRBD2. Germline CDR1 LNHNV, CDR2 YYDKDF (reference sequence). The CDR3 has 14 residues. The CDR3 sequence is CSTSPSGRINEQFF. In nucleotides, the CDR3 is TGTTCCACCAGCCCTAGCGGGCGAATCAATGAGCAGTTCTTC. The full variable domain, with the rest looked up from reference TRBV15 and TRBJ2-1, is DAMVIQNPRYQVTQFGKPVTLSCSQTLNHNVMYWYQQKSSQAPKLLFHYYDKDFNNEADTPDNFQSRRPNTSFCFLDIRSPGLGDTAMYLCSTSPSGRINEQFFGPGTRLTVL.

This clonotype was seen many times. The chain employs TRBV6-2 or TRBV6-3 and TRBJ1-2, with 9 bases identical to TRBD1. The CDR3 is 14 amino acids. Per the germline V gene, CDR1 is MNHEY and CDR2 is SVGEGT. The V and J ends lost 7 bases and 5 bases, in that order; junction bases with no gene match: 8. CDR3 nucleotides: TGTGCCAGCAACATGGGACAGGGCTTTTATGGCTACACCTTC. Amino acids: CASNMGQGFYGYTF.

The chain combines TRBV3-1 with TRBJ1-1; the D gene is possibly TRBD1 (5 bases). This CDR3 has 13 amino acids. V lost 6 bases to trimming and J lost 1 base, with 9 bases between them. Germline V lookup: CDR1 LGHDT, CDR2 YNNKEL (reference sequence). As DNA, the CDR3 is TGTGCCAGCAGAGGGGCGGGGAACACTGAAGCTTTCTTT. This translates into CASRGAGNTEAFF.

CDR3 DNA sequence: TGTGCCAGCAGTCCCCAGGCGAGCACAGATACGCAGTATTTT. Translating gives CASSPQASTDTQYF. The chain combines TRBV12-3 or TRBV12-4 with TRBJ2-3, with D unclear. V lost 5 bases and J lost 0, with 9 bases in between. The CDR3 length is 14 residues.

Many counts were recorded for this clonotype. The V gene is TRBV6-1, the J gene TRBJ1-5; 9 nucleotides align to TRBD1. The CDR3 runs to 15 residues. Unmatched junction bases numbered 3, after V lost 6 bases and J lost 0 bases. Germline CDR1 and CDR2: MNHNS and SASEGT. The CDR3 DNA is TGTGCCAGCAGGCGGACAGGGGATAGCAATCAGCCCCAGCATTTT. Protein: CASRRTGDSNQPQHF.

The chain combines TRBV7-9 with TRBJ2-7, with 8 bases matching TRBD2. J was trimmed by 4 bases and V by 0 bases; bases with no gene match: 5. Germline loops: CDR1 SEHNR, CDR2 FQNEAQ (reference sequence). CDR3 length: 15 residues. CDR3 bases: TGTGCCAGCAGCTTAGCCGGGAGGGCCAGATACGAGCAGTACTTC. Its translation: CASSLAGRARYEQYF.

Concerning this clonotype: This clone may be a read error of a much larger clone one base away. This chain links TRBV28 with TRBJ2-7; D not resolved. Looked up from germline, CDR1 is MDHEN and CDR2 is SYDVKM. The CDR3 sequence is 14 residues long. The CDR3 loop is CDSSLYSRSYEQYF. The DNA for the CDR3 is TGTGACAGCAGTTTATACAGCCGCTCCTACGAGCAGTACTTC.

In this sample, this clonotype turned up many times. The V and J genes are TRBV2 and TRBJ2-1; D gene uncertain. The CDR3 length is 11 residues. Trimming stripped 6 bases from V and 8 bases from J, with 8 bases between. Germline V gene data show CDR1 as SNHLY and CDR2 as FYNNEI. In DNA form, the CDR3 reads TGTGCCAGCAGCCAATCAGATGAGCAGTTCTTC. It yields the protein CASSQSDEQFF.

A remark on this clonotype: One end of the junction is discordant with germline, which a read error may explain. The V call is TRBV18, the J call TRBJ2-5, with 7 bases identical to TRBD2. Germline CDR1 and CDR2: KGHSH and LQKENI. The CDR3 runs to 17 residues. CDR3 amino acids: CASSPTRQLGGIENQYF. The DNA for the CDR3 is TGTGCCAGCTCACCTACTCGACAGCTCGGGGGGATCGAGAACCAGTACTTC. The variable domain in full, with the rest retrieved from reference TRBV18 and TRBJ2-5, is NAGVMQNPRHLVRRRGQEARLRCSPMKGHSHVYWYRQLPEEGLKFMVYLQKENIIDESGMPKERFSAEFPKEGPSILRIQQVVRGDSAAYFCASSPTRQLGGIENQYFGPGTRLLVL.

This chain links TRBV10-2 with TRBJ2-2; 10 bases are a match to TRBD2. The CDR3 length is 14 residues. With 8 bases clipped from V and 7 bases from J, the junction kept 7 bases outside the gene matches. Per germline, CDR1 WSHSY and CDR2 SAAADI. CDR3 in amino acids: CASHLAGAIGELFF. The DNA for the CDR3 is TGCGCCAGCCACCTAGCGGGAGCAATCGGGGAGCTGTTTTTT.

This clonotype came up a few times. The CDR3 nucleotides are TGTGCCAGCAGCTTAGATATTGTGAATGAGCAGTTCTTC. Residues: CASSLDIVNEQFF. The V call is TRBV11-3, the J call TRBJ2-1; unclear D gene. Trimming removed 0 bases at V and 7 bases at J, with 7 bases between. Per germline, CDR1 SGHNT and CDR2 YENEEA. This CDR3 is 13 amino acids long.

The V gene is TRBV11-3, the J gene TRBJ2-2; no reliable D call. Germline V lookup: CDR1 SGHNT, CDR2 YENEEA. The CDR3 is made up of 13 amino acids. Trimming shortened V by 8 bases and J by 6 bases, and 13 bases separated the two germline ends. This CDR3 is CASHSGLAGELFF. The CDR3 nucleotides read TGTGCCAGCCATTCCGGGTTAGCCGGGGAGCTGTTTTTT.

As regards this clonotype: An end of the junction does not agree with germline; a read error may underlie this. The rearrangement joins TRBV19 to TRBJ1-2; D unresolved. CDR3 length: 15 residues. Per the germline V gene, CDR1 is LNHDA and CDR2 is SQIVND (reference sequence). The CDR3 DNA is TGTGCCAGTAGTGCGACCTTATGGGAGGGCGCTGGCTACATCTTC. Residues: CASSATLWEGAGYIF.

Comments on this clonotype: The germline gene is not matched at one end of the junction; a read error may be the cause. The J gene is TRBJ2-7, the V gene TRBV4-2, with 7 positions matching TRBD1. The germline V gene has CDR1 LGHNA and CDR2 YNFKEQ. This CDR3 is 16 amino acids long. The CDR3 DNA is TGTGCCAGCACCCAAGACGGACCACTACAGGGGTACGAGCAGTACTTC. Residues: CASTQDGPLQGYEQYF.

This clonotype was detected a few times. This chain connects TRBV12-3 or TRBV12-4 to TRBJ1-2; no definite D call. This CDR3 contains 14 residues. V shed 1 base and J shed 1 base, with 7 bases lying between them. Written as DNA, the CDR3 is TGTGCCAGCAGTTTAGGAGTTGGTAACTATGGCTACACCTTC. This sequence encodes CASSLGVGNYGYTF.

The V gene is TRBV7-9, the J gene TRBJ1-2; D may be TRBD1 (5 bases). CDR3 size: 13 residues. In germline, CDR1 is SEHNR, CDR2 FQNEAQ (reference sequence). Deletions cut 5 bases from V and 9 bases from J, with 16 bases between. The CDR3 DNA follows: TGTGCCAGCAGCCATATCCAGGGTCACTGCTACACCTTC. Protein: CASSHIQGHCYTF.

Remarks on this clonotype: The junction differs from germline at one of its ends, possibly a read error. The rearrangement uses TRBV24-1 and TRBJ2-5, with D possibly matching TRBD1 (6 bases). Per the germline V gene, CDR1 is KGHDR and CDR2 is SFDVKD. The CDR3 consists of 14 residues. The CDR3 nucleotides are TGTGCCACCAGTGTCGGGACATTCCAAGGGACCCAGTACTTC. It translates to CATSVGTFQGTQYF.